This TCR beta chain was identified in a study of PD-1 blockade in classical Hodgkin lymphoma. With 5 bases clipped from V and 0 bases from J, the junction kept 2 bases outside the gene matches. Germline assignment: CDR1 SNHLY and CDR2 FYNNEI. The CDR3 loop spans 15 amino acids. Relapses following autologous stem cell transplantation were seen in all patients, with brentuximab vedotin exposure varying. The table came from immunoSEQ multiplex PCR; TCRdb's copy has only in-frame clones and leaves some out. This table has 45,000 to 55,000 clones, 81% appearing once. The sequence derives from a human donor with classical Hodgkin lymphoma. The input for sequencing was peripheral blood mononuclear cells (PBMCs), taken at baseline. J is TRBJ2-1 and V is TRBV2; 9 bases are a match to TRBD2. The CDR3 DNA follows: TGTGCCAGCAGTCCTAGCGGGAACTCCTACAATGAGCAGTTCTTC. Protein: CASSPSGNSYNEQFF.